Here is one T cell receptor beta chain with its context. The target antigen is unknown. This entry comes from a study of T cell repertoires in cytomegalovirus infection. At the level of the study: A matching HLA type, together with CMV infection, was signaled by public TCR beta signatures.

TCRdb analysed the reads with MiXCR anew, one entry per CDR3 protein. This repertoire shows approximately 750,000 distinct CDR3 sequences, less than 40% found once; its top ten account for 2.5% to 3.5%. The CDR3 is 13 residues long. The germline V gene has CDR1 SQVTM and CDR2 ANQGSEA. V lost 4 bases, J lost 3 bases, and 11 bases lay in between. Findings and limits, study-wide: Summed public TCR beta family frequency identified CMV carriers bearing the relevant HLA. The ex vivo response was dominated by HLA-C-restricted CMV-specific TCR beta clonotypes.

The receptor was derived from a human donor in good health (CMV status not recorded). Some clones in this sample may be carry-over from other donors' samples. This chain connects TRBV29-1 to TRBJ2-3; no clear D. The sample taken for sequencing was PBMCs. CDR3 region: CSVGIRRTDTQYF. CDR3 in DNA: TGCAGCGTTGGTATAAGACGAACAGATACGCAGTATTTT.